The 17 T cell receptor beta chains below all came from one sample that was sequenced in a study of T cell repertoires in ileal Crohn's disease. Regarding time point: neoterminal ileum biopsy at postoperative endoscopy, about 6 months after surgery. Assay: immunoSEQ multiplex PCR; the TCRdb copy retains only in-frame clones and omits some. The repertoire holds roughly 60,000 clones, roughly 91% seen once, with roughly 2% in the top ten. Sequencing was done on a sample of ileal tissue. The receptors stem from an adult with Crohn's disease.

The rearrangement links TRBV11-3 to TRBJ2-1; TRBD2 is a possible D gene (6 bases). CDR1 and CDR2 from the germline V gene are SGHNT and YENEEA. This CDR3 contains 16 residues. The V end lost 5 bases, the J end lost 6 bases, and 20 bases lay between the germline ends. CDR3 in amino acids: CASSRLREKASNEQFF. The CDR3 DNA sequence: TGTGCCAGCAGCCGATTACGGGAGAAGGCTTCCAATGAGCAGTTCTTC. Supplemented by reference TRBV11-3 and TRBJ2-1, the full variable domain reads EAGVVQSPRYKIIEKKQPVAFWCNPISGHNTLYWYLQNLGQGPELLIRYENEEAVDDSQLPKDRFSAERLKGVDSTLKIQPAELGDSAVYLCASSRLREKASNEQFFGPGTRLTVL.

This chain links TRBV5-5 with TRBJ1-2; weak D call: TRBD1 (6 bases). V shed 2 bases and J shed 2 bases, with 16 bases lying between them. Germline V gene lookup returns CDR1 SGHKS and CDR2 YYEKEE (reference sequence). The CDR3 runs 16 residues. CDR3 DNA: TGTGCCAGCAGCTTTACTCCCGGAGACAGGAACTATGGCTACACCTTC. Protein product: CASSFTPGDRNYGYTF.

V usage is TRBV7-2 and J usage is TRBJ1-2; D is undetermined. The CDR3 is 17 residues long. The germline V and J ends were trimmed by 4 bases and 2 bases, with 20 bases remaining between them. Looked up from germline, CDR1 is SGHTA and CDR2 is FQGNSA. CDR3 nucleotides: TGTGCCAGCAGCTCACAGATGGTCCAGGACTTAAACTATGGCTACACCTTC. Translation: CASSSQMVQDLNYGYTF.

The chain links TRBV27 to TRBJ1-1; perhaps TRBD1 as D (5 bases). There are 15 residues in the CDR3. CDR1 and CDR2 (germline): MNHEY, SMNVEV (reference sequence). V was clipped by 3 bases and J by 12 bases, with 23 bases between them. The CDR3 is CASSLSTHPSTVTFF. The CDR3 bases are TGTGCCAGCAGTTTGTCCACCCACCCTTCGACAGTGACTTTCTTT.

The chain is built from TRBV19 and TRBJ2-7; D gene uncertain. V was shortened by 0 bases and J by 5 bases, with 5 bases between the two germline ends. CDR3 length equals 12 residues. The germline CDR1 and CDR2 sequences are LNHDA and SQIVND (reference sequence). CDR3 DNA: TGTGCCAGTAGTATAGATCAGGACGAGCAGTACTTC. This codes for CASSIDQDEQYF.

The chain joins TRBV4-3 to TRBJ2-2, with 7 bases lining up with TRBD2. Germline assignment: CDR1 LGHNA and CDR2 YSLEER. This CDR3 is 16 amino acids long. After removal of 0 bases from V and 5 bases from J, the junction contained 6 bases not matched to a gene. The CDR3 reads CASSQDRLAETGELFF. The CDR3 DNA sequence: TGCGCCAGCAGCCAAGATCGGCTAGCGGAGACCGGGGAGCTGTTTTTT.

This chain links TRBV5-6 with TRBJ1-6; 7 nucleotides line up with TRBD1. The germline gives CDR1 SGHDT, CDR2 YYEEEE. With 6 bases clipped from V and 6 bases from J, the junction kept 15 bases outside the gene matches. The CDR3 contains 17 residues. CDR3 in amino acids: CASTHTRGRVVNSPLHF. CDR3 coding DNA: TGTGCCAGCACACATACAAGGGGGCGCGTGGTTAATTCACCCCTCCACTTT.

The chain links TRBV2 to TRBJ1-1; D unresolved. Looked up from germline, CDR1 is SNHLY and CDR2 is FYNNEI. The ends were cut back, 4 bases at V and 1 base at J, with 10 bases in the middle. The CDR3 consists of 14 residues. CDR3 in amino acids: CASSVEQKNTEAFF. DNA for the CDR3: TGTGCCAGCAGTGTGGAGCAAAAGAACACTGAAGCTTTCTTT.

This clone is a singleton in its sample. This rearrangement joins TRBV9 to TRBJ1-2, with D hard to call. From germline, CDR1 is SGDLS and CDR2 YYNGEE. V lost 2 bases, J lost 0 bases, and 11 bases lay in between. The CDR3 loop spans 15 amino acids. CDR3 in amino acids: CASSVDSGSNYGYTF. CDR3 nucleotide sequence: TGTGCCAGCAGCGTGGACTCCGGGTCTAACTATGGCTACACCTTC.

This chain joins TRBV21-1 and TRBJ2-3; the table's D call, TRBD2, was not checked against the DNA. TRBV21-1 has pseudogene status. The CDR3 length is 14 residues. The CDR3 is CASARLDRTDTQYF. The CDR3 nucleotides read TGTGCCAGCGCGAGACTAGACCGGACGGATACGCAGTATTTT.

This clone has only one observation. V and J are TRBV18 and TRBJ1-4, with TRBD1 as a possible D gene (6 bases). The CDR3 contains 15 residues. Trimming pared 3 bases from V and 8 bases from J, leaving 16 bases between. Germline values: CDR1 KGHSH, CDR2 LQKENI. CDR3 loop: CASSPRQEVNEKLFF. DNA for the CDR3: TGTGCCAGCTCACCGAGACAGGAAGTAAACGAAAAACTGTTTTTT.

The V gene is TRBV30, the J gene TRBJ1-4; a weak D match, TRBD1 (6 bases). Germline V gene data show CDR1 as GTSNPN and CDR2 as SVGIG (reference sequence). With 7 bases removed from V and 0 bases from J, the gap between germline ends came to 15 bases. CDR3 length: 15 residues. The CDR3 region is CASNQGIATNEKLFF. Written as DNA, the CDR3 is TGTGCCTCTAATCAGGGGATAGCAACTAATGAAAAACTGTTTTTT.

V gene TRBV15 combines with J gene TRBJ2-1; D may be TRBD1 (5 bases). CDR1 and CDR2 from the germline V gene are LNHNV and YYDKDF (reference sequence). The CDR3 totals 14 residues. Trimming removed 0 bases at V and 12 bases at J, with 15 bases between. The CDR3 nucleotides read TGTGCCACCAGCAGAGATGACAGCTGGTCTGGGCAGTTCTTC. Its translation: CATSRDDSWSGQFF.

The gene calls are TRBV28 and TRBJ1-5; the match to TRBD1 covers 7 bases. The V segment lost 4 bases and the J segment 7 bases; nucleotides outside the gene matches: 10. This CDR3 has 15 residues. CDR1 and CDR2 (germline): MDHEN, SYDVKM. The CDR3 reads CASSSATGVMQPQHF. DNA for the CDR3: TGTGCCAGCAGTTCCGCAACAGGGGTCATGCAGCCCCAGCATTTT.

This clone has more than one count but fewer than ten. The chain has TRBV5-1 and TRBJ2-3; 7 bases map to TRBD1. With V trimmed by 0 bases and J by 5 bases, 12 bases remained unmatched. This CDR3 spans 17 amino acids. CDR1 and CDR2 from the germline V gene are SGHRS and YFSETQ. The CDR3 DNA reads TGCGCCAGCAGCTTGGAGTTAACAGGGGATGTTGGAGATACGCAGTATTTT. Translation: CASSLELTGDVGDTQYF.

The chain links TRBV7-9 to TRBJ2-1; 9 bases map to TRBD1. The CDR3 contains 12 residues. CDR1 and CDR2 (germline): SEHNR, FQNEAQ (reference sequence). Losses at the gene ends were 5 bases for V and 15 bases for J; bases not matched to a gene: 8. The CDR3 coding sequence is TGTGCCAGCAGCCCGCCGGGACAGGGTCTGTTCTTC. Amino acids: CASSPPGQGLFF.

This sequence joins TRBV7-7 and TRBJ2-5; D perhaps matches TRBD1 (6 bases). The CDR3 runs to 14 residues. The germline CDR1 and CDR2 sequences are SSHAT and FNYEAQ (reference sequence). The V end lost 5 bases, the J end lost 5 bases, and 15 bases lay between the germline ends. CDR3 region: CASSPKTGWETQYF. In nucleotides, the CDR3 is TGTGCCAGCAGCCCAAAAACAGGGTGGGAGACCCAGTACTTC.